This is a list of T cell receptor beta chains from one sample in a study of T cell repertoires in cytomegalovirus infection. One entry per CDR3 protein results from TCRdb running MiXCR on the reads. The data show about 740,000 distinct CDR3 sequences, roughly 36% seen once. Specimen: PBMCs. Source of these receptors: a human donor in good health (CMV status not recorded). Some clones in this sample may be carry-over from other donors' samples. Each CDR3 is given with its conserved first and last residue. The order of the fields is J gene, D gene, V gene, clone size, CDR3 DNA, CDR3 protein. A D gene is named only where the DNA matches it firmly. A row's size may be missing; if present it is once, few, many or a size class.

>TRBJ1-5|NA|TRBV19|few
TGTGCCAGTAGCCCGAAGACCTATCAGCCCCAGCATTTT
CASSPKTYQPQHF
>TRBJ2-5|NA|TRBV12-3/TRBV12-4|few
TGTGCCAGCAGTTTAGCTATGTATCAAGAGACCCAGTACTTC
CASSLAMYQETQYF
>TRBJ2-7|NA|TRBV5-1|NA
TGCGCCAGCAGCCCGGACGGTAACAACTACGAGCAGTACTTC
CASSPDGNNYEQYF
>TRBJ2-7|TRBD1|TRBV6-4|NA
TGTGCCAGAAAATGGGACAGGGAAGTGATCGAGCAGTACTTC
CARKWDREVIEQYF
>TRBJ2-3|NA|TRBV7-6|few
TGTGCTAGCAGCTCGGGCCCAGGGAGCACAGATACGCAGTATTTT
CASSSGPGSTDTQYF
>TRBJ1-4|NA|TRBV5-6|NA
TGTGCCAGCAGCTTGTCAGGGGATGAAAAACTGTTTTTT
CASSLSGDEKLFF
>TRBJ2-5|NA|TRBV6-1|NA
TGTGCCAGCAGTTCGGGGCGGGGAAGAGACACCCAGTACTTC
CASSSGRGRDTQYF
>TRBJ1-1|NA|TRBV20-1|NA
TGCAGTGCTAGAGATATGGTGCGCCTGAACACTGAAGCTTTCTTT
CSARDMVRLNTEAFF
>TRBJ2-7|NA|TRBV27|NA
TGTGCCAGCAGTGACCTTGACAGTACCTACGAGCAGTACTTC
CASSDLDSTYEQYF
>TRBJ2-1|NA|TRBV27|NA
TGTGCCAGCAGTCCCCTGACGGGGGCACCCGTAGACTTC
CASSPLTGAPVDF
>TRBJ1-1|NA|TRBV7-4|NA
TGTGCCAGCAGCTTAGCGTTCAGCAACACTGAAGCTTTCTTT
CASSLAFSNTEAFF
>TRBJ2-4|NA|TRBV19|few
TGTGCCAGTAGTACCCAAACAGGGGCCAAAAACATTCAGTACTTC
CASSTQTGAKNIQYF
>TRBJ1-3|NA|TRBV20-1|few
TGCAGTGCTAGAGAACCTGTGCGGGGAAACACCATATATTTT
CSAREPVRGNTIYF
>TRBJ2-2|NA|TRBV19|NA
TGTTCCACCCTCCTGCAGGCCGGGGAGCTGTTTTTT
CSTLLQAGELFF
>TRBJ1-5|NA|TRBV20-1|NA
TGCAGTGCTAGAGGCGCGGCGATGGGCGAGCAGCCCCAGCATTTT
CSARGAAMGEQPQHF
>TRBJ1-4|NA|TRBV7-4|NA
TGTGCCAGCAGCTCAGACAGGACAACTAATCAAAAACTGTTTTTT
CASSSDRTTNQKLFF
>TRBJ1-2|NA|TRBV12-3/TRBV12-4|NA
TGTGCCAGCAGTCCAACTCGACCGGGCTACACCTTC
CASSPTRPGYTF
>TRBJ2-3|TRBD1|TRBV24-1|NA
TGTGCCACCAGTGATTTCCGGGACAGGGGGAGAGATACGCAGTATTTT
CATSDFRDRGRDTQYF